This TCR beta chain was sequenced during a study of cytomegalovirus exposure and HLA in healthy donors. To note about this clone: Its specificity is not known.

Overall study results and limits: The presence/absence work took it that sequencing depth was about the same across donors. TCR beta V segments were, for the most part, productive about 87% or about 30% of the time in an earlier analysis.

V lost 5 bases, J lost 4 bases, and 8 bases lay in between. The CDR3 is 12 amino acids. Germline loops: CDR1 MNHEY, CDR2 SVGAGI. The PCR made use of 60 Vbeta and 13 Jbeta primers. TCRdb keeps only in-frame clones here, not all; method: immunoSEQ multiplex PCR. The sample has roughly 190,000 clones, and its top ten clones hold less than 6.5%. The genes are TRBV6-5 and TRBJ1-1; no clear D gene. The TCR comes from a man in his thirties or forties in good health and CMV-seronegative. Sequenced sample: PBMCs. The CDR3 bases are TGTGCCAGCAGTCTCCCGAGCACTGAAGCTTTCTTT. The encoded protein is CASSLPSTEAFF.